Here is one T cell receptor beta chain with its context. Treatment reported: 19 received Ad26.COV2.S at low or high dose, single or two shots; about 5 received placebo; per-sample allocation not given. Sampling was performed 63 days after the first vaccine or placebo injection. The data derive from a study of Ad26.COV2.S vaccination and SARS-CoV-2 variants. About the study: Donor was in the COV1001 Ad26.COV2.S trial arm.

TCRdb's table, derived via immunoSEQ multiplex PCR, lists solely in-frame clones and lacks some. Of some 370,000 clones listed, approximately 83% are singletons. From germline, CDR1 is ENHRY and CDR2 SYGVKD. This CDR3 is built from 18 residues. Germline trimming cut 10 bases from V and 5 bases from J; bases unmatched to any gene: 21. The chain recombines TRBV10-3 with TRBJ1-4, with TRBD1 matching 8 bases. This receptor was obtained from a person aged 18 to 65 who received the Ad26.COV2.S COVID-19 vaccine or a placebo. This sample comprised peripheral blood, obtained in a trial of Ad26.COV2.S vaccine versus placebo. The CDR3 protein is CATSEGQGYPLPNEKLFF. In DNA form, the CDR3 reads TGTGCCACTTCCGAAGGACAGGGTTACCCCCTGCCAAATGAAAAACTGTTTTTT.